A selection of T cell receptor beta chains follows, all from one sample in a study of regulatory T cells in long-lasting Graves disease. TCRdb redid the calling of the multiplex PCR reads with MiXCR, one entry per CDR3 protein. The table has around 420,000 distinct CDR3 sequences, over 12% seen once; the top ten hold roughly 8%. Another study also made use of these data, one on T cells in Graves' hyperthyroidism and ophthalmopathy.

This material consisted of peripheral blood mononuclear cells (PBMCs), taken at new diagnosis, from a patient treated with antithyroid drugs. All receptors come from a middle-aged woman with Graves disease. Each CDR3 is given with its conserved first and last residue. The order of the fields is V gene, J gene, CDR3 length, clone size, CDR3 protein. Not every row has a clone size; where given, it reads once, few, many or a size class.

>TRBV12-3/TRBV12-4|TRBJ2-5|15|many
CASRKLRVIKETQYF
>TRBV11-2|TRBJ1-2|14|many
CASSLGRGRFGYTF
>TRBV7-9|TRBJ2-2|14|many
CASSGTGNTGELFF
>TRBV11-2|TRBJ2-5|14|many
CASSPAQGGETQYF
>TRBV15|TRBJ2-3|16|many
CATSREGTMSTDTQYF
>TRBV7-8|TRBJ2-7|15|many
CASSLGSSGFYEQYF
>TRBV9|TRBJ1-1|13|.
CASSGGQGTEAFF
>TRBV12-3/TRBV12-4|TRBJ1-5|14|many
CASSWTVSGQPQHF
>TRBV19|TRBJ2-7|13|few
CASSIIGGDEQYF
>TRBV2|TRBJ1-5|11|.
CASSEQGSRIF
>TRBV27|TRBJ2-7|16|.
CASSLSTGIGSSEQYF
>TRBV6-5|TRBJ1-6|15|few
CASSSDRSYNSPLHF
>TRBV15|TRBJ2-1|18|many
CATSRDHRSGRIYNEQFF
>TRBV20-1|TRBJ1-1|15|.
CSAGEDRAFDTEAFF
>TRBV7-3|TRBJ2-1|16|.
CASNAGGGLLGNERFF
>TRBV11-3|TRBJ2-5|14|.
CASSYLSGYETQYF
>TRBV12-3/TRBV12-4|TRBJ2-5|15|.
CASRNPGQGAWTQYF
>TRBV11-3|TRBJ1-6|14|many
CASSLGQPNSPLHF
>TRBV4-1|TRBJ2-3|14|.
CASSQDQLADTQYF
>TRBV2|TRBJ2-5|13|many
CAQAAGLKETQYF
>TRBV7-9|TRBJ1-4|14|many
CASSLGTGREKLFF
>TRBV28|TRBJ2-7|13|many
CASSAGQNYEQYF
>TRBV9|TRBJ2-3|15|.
CASTPTGTSTDTQYF
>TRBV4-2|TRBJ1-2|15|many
CASSQDGGAHSGYTF
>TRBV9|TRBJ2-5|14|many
CASSPEGGQETQYF
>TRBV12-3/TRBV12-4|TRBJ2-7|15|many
CASRRGVTDAYEQYF
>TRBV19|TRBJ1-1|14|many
CASNGRALGTEAFF
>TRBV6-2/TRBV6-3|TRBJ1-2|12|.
CASSYGWNGYTF
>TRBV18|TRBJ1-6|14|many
CASSPDRGDSPLHF
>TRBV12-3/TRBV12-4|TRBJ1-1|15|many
CASSIYQGYNTEAFF
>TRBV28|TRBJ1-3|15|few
CASSQTGHPGNTIYF
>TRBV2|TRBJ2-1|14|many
CASIPDGAFNEQFF
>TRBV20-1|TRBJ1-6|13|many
CSARVDGHSPLHF
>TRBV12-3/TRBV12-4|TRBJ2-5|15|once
CASSSLTGRQEAQYF
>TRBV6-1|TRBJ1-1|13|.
CASSRATRSEAFF
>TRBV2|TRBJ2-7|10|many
CASRGIEQYF
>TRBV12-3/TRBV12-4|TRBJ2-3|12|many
CASSFITDTQYF
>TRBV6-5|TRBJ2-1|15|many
CASSYLSGGYNEQFF
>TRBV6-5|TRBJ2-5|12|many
CASNYPGETQYF
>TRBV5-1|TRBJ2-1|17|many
CASSLKIALGYYNEQFF
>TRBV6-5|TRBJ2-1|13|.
CASSLRPGGEQFF
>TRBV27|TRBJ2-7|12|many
CASSHGSYEQYF
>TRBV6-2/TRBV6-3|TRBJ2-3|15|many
CASTEGRTSTDTQYF
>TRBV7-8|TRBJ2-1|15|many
CASSLERGGYNEQFF
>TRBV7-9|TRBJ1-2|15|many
CASSLRDIVEYGYTF
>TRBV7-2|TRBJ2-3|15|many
CASSLVSGYADTQYF
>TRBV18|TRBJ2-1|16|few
CASSPTVAGGNGERFF
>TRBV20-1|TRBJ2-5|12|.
CSARVSEETQYF
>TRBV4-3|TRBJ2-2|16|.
CASSQEWSRGTGELFF
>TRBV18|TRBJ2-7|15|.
CASSPGMSQYYEQYF
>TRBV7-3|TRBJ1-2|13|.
CASSQYEGSGYTF
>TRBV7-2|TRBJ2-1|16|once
CASSGGGTGGYNEQFF
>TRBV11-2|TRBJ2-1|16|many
CASSPRRGGTYNEQFF
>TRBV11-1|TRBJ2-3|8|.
CASITQYF
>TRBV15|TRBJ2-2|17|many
CATRTGLAASNTGELFF
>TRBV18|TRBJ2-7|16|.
CASSLTGTRSSYEQYF
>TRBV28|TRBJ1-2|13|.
CASSWRQGYGYTF
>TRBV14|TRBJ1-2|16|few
CASSRDRVKSLDGYTF
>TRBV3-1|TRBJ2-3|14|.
CASSQGTSTDTQYF
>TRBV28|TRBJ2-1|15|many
CASSIRGSRYNEQFF